This TCR beta chain was captured by sequencing in a study of blood T cell repertoires in COVID-19. The V gene's germline CDR1 is SGHVS and CDR2 FQNEAQ. The CDR3 has 14 amino acids. The V gene end was trimmed by 5 bases and the J gene end by 8 bases; junction bases not matched to a gene: 11. Cohorts were assigned according to the clinical history that participants reported. Assay used: immunoSEQ multiplex PCR; TCRdb lists only in-frame clones, some missing. Here the sample spans around 150,000 clones, about 80% being singletons. The source is a woman aged 60-75 years who had recovered from COVID-19. The sequencing input was PBMCs or T cells enriched from blood (not recorded which). The V call is TRBV7-8, the J call TRBJ1-2, with 7 bases fitting TRBD1. The CDR3 region has the DNA TGTGCCAGCAGCGATCACAGGGGAGTGTACGGCTACACCTTC. It codes for CASSDHRGVYGYTF.